The rows below give T cell receptor beta chains drawn from one sample of a study of post-analysis software for immune sequencing data. One entry per CDR3 protein, called by TCRdb with MiXCR from the PCR reads. The sample has some 370,000 distinct CDR3 sequences, about a third seen once. Sequencing was done on a sample of blood. Receptors were obtained from a girl between 5 and 17 years old with multiple sclerosis. Both conserved end residues are part of each CDR3. A D gene is named only where the DNA matches it firmly. Clone size is shown for a subset of rows, as once, few, many or a class of expanded clone.

d_gene	len	v_gene	abundance	j_gene	CDR3aa	CDR3nt
TRBD2	19	TRBV13	-	TRBJ2-3	CASSQVWFAGGRSADTQYF	TGTGCCAGCAGCCAAGTCTGGTTTGCGGGGGGTCGGAGCGCAGATACGCAGTATTTT
TRBD2	14	TRBV6-4	-	TRBJ2-1	CASSLIAGAREQFF	TGTGCCAGCTCGTTAATAGCGGGGGCAAGGGAGCAGTTCTTC
TRBD2	17	TRBV15	-	TRBJ2-3	CATSRDPGRGVLDTQYF	TGTGCCACCAGCAGAGATCCCGGGCGGGGGGTCTTAGATACGCAGTATTTT
-	14	TRBV18	few	TRBJ2-5	CASSPRSDQETQYF	TGTGCCAGCTCACCACGGAGTGACCAAGAGACCCAGTACTTC
TRBD1	17	TRBV6-6	few	TRBJ2-3	CASRYGTAAPYTDTQYF	TGTGCCAGCAGATACGGGACAGCTGCACCCTACACAGATACGCAGTATTTT
-	13	TRBV7-2	-	TRBJ2-4	CASSLGIWDIQYF	TGTGCCAGCAGCTTAGGAATCTGGGACATTCAGTACTTC
-	17	TRBV12-3/TRBV12-4	few	TRBJ1-2	CASSLRQPEGSNYGYTF	TGTGCCAGCAGTTTAAGACAGCCTGAAGGATCTAACTATGGCTACACCTTC
-	13	TRBV28	few	TRBJ2-7	CATSGSPTYEQYF	TGTGCCACCTCAGGGTCCCCGACCTACGAGCAGTACTTC
-	16	TRBV20-1	many	TRBJ2-4	CSARDPRRVLGNIQYF	TGCAGTGCTAGAGACCCTAGACGGGTATTGGGAAACATTCAGTACTTC
-	14	TRBV5-1	-	TRBJ1-1	CASSLNTGNTEAFF	TGCGCCAGCAGCTTGAATACCGGGAACACTGAAGCTTTCTTT
-	11	TRBV12-3/TRBV12-4	-	TRBJ2-3	CASSFLATQYF	TGTGCCAGCAGTTTTCTAGCTACGCAGTATTTT
-	18	TRBV24-1	-	TRBJ2-5	CATSAPENSATVQETQYF	TGTGCCACCAGTGCCCCCGAGAATTCCGCGACCGTTCAAGAGACCCAGTACTTC
TRBD1	14	TRBV7-9	-	TRBJ1-2	CASSQPDREYGYTF	TGTGCCAGCAGCCAACCTGACAGGGAGTACGGCTACACCTTC
TRBD2	18	TRBV4-1	-	TRBJ2-1	CASSQEGAGTAPYNEQFF	TGCGCCAGCAGCCAAGAGGGAGCGGGGACGGCGCCCTACAATGAGCAGTTCTTC
-	12	TRBV20-1	few	TRBJ2-5	CSVALTQETQYF	TGCAGTGTGGCGTTAACTCAAGAGACCCAGTACTTC
-	11	TRBV28	-	TRBJ1-2	CASRRGYGYTF	TGTGCCAGCAGGCGAGGGTACGGCTACACCTTC
-	14	TRBV29-1	-	TRBJ2-1	CSAPRDPPKNEQFF	TGCAGCGCCCCTCGGGATCCCCCCAAGAATGAGCAGTTCTTC
-	15	TRBV10-2	-	TRBJ2-7	CASSESGQGIKLQYF	TGCGCCAGCAGTGAAAGTGGGCAGGGCATCAAATTGCAGTACTTC
-	14	TRBV4-2	-	TRBJ2-1	CASSPTIWSSEQFF	TGTGCCAGCAGCCCGACTATTTGGAGCAGTGAGCAGTTCTTC
-	12	TRBV29-1	-	TRBJ1-2	CSVEGFAGGYTF	TGCAGCGTTGAAGGATTTGCGGGGGGCTACACCTTC
-	15	TRBV29-1	-	TRBJ2-7	CSVEDSRFRGGKQYF	TGCAGCGTTGAAGACAGTAGATTTCGGGGAGGCAAGCAGTACTTC
-	15	TRBV13	-	TRBJ1-1	CASRRGRLMNTEAFF	TGTGCCAGCAGACGAGGTCGACTCATGAACACTGAAGCTTTCTTT
TRBD2	14	TRBV28	-	TRBJ2-5	CASRSGGGRETQYF	TGTGCCAGCAGATCGGGCGGGGGACGAGAGACCCAGTACTTC
TRBD2	16	TRBV7-2	-	TRBJ2-1	CASSMGLAGVNNEQFF	TGTGCCAGCAGCATGGGACTAGCGGGGGTAAACAATGAGCAGTTCTTC
-	15	TRBV20-1	few	TRBJ2-5	CSARDVTGLFKTQYF	TGCAGTGCTAGAGATGTTACGGGGCTTTTTAAGACCCAGTACTTC
-	13	TRBV24-1	-	TRBJ2-5	CAIRAGDQETQYF	TGTGCCATCAGGGCCGGGGACCAAGAGACCCAGTACTTC
TRBD1	14	TRBV5-1	-	TRBJ2-7	CASSPRQGVDEQYF	TGCGCCAGCAGCCCCAGACAGGGAGTGGACGAGCAGTACTTC
-	12	TRBV12-3/TRBV12-4	-	TRBJ2-7	CASTAEGGEQYF	TGTGCCAGCACCGCCGAAGGGGGCGAGCAGTACTTC
-	15	TRBV20-1	few	TRBJ1-6	CSARKPALGGSPLHF	TGCAGTGCTAGAAAGCCAGCCCTGGGGGGTTCACCCCTCCACTTT
-	16	TRBV9	-	TRBJ1-4	CASSVGSLDWGEKLFF	TGTGCCAGCAGCGTCGGGTCATTGGATTGGGGTGAAAAACTGTTTTTT
TRBD1	17	TRBV5-1	-	TRBJ1-1	CASSPRQGGSGDTEAFF	TGCGCCAGCAGCCCCCGACAGGGAGGGTCTGGGGACACTGAAGCTTTCTTT
-	14	TRBV20-1	few	TRBJ2-2	CSATGGGHTGELFF	TGCAGTGCAACTGGGGGGGGCCACACCGGGGAGCTGTTTTTT
TRBD2	16	TRBV7-6	few	TRBJ2-3	CASSFWTSGSTDTQYF	TGTGCCAGCAGCTTTTGGACTAGCGGTAGCACAGATACGCAGTATTTT
TRBD1	15	TRBV6-6	-	TRBJ2-1	CASSYPGQAHNEQFF	TGTGCCAGCAGTTACCCGGGACAGGCCCACAATGAGCAGTTCTTC
-	16	TRBV3-1	-	TRBJ2-1	CASSQDSVDWSGEQFF	TGTGCCAGCAGCCAAGATAGTGTAGACTGGTCCGGTGAGCAGTTCTTC
-	14	TRBV4-3	-	TRBJ1-2	CASSHEQRNYGYTF	TGCGCCAGCAGCCATGAACAGCGTAACTATGGCTACACCTTC